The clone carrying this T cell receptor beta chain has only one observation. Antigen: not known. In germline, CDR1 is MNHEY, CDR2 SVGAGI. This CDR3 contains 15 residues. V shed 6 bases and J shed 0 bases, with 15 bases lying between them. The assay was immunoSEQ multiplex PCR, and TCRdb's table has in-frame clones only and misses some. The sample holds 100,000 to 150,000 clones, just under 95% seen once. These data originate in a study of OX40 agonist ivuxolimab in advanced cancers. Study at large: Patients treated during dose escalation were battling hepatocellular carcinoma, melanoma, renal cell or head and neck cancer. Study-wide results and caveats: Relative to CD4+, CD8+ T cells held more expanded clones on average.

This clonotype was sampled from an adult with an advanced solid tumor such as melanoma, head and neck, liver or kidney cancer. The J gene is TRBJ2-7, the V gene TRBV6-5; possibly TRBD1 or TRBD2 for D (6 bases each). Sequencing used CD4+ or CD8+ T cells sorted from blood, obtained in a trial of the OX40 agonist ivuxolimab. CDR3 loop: CASSPLGGFSYEQYF. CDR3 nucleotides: TGTGCCAGCAGCCCACTCGGGGGCTTCTCCTACGAGCAGTACTTC.